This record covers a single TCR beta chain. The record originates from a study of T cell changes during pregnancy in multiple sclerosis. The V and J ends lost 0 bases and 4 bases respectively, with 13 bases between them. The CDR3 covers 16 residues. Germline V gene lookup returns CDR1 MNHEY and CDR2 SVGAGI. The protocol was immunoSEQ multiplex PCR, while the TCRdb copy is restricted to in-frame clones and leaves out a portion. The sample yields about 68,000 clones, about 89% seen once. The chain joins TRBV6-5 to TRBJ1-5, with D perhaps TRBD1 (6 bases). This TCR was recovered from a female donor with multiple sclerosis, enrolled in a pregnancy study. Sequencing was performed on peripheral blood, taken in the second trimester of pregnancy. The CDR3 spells CASSYSSPRGNQPQHF. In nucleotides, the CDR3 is TGTGCCAGCAGTTACTCGAGCCCGAGGGGGAATCAGCCCCAGCATTTT.